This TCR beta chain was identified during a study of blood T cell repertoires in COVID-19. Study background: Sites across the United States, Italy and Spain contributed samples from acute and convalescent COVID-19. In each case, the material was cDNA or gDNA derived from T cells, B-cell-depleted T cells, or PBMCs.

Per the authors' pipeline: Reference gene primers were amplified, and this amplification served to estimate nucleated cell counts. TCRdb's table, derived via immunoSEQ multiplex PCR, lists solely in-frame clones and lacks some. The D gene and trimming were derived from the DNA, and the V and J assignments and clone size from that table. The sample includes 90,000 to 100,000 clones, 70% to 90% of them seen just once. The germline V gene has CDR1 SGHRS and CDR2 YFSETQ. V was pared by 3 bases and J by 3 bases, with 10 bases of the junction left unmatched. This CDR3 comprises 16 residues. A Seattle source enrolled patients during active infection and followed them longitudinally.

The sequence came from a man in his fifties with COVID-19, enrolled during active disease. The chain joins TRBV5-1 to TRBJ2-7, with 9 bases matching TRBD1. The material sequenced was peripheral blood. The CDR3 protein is CASSSGQGRIHYEQYF. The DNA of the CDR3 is TGCGCCAGCAGCTCCGGACAGGGGCGCATTCACTACGAGCAGTACTTC.